The 7 T cell receptor beta chains below come from one sample, sequenced in a study of T cell repertoires in cytomegalovirus infection. From the reads, TCRdb called clonotypes with MiXCR, one entry per CDR3 protein. Of fewer than 1,000,000 distinct CDR3 sequences listed, about a third are singletons. No cognate antigen is known for these TCRs. The sample was cultured CD8+ T cells from PBMCs, taken from culture after CMV antigen stimulation. These receptors were collected from a human donor in good health (CMV status not recorded). Some clones in this sample may be carry-over from other donors' samples.

The V call is TRBV2, the J call TRBJ1-2; D call uncertain. The CDR3 has 13 residues. Trimming pared 1 base from V and 6 bases from J, leaving 9 bases between. Germline V gene data show CDR1 as SNHLY and CDR2 as FYNNEI. This chain's CDR3 is CASSEGPFDGYTF. Here the CDR3 DNA reads TGTGCCAGCAGTGAAGGCCCTTTTGATGGCTACACCTTC.

The sample holds a few counts of this clonotype. The V gene is TRBV24-1, the J gene TRBJ2-3, with unresolved D. This CDR3 comprises 13 residues. The germline V gene encodes CDR1 KGHDR and CDR2 SFDVKD. The V and J ends lost 5 bases and 8 bases respectively, with 13 bases between them. CDR3 nucleotide sequence: TGTGCCACCAGTGGACCCAGCGACGGTACGCAGTATTTT. It encodes CATSGPSDGTQYF.

This chain uses TRBV5-6 with TRBJ2-5; TRBD1 might be the D (5 bases). The CDR3 consists of 15 residues. With 0 bases removed from V and 1 base from J, the gap between germline ends came to 10 bases. Per germline, CDR1 SGHDT and CDR2 YYEEEE. The CDR3 loop is CASSLGQTSQETQYF. The CDR3 nucleotides are TGTGCCAGCAGCTTGGGACAGACATCCCAAGAGACCCAGTACTTC.

There are a few counts of this clonotype. The gene calls are TRBV2 and TRBJ2-3; the match to TRBD1 covers 7 bases. Germline CDR1 is SNHLY and CDR2 is FYNNEI. With 8 bases clipped from V and 4 bases from J, the junction kept 6 bases outside the gene matches. This CDR3 has 13 residues. CDR3 loop: CASEDRLADTQYF. The DNA of the CDR3 is TGTGCCAGCGAGGACAGGTTGGCAGATACGCAGTATTTT.

The chain has TRBV6-1 and TRBJ2-2, with 7 bases identical to TRBD1. Germline CDR1 MNHNS, CDR2 SASEGT. The CDR3 spans 16 residues. Losses at the gene ends were 6 bases for V and 0 bases for J; bases not matched to a gene: 7. CDR3 protein: CASRPGQITNTGELFF. Here the CDR3 DNA reads TGTGCCAGCAGGCCGGGACAGATAACGAACACCGGGGAGCTGTTTTTT.

The sample holds a few counts of this clonotype. This sequence joins TRBV7-9 and TRBJ2-3; 8 bases are shared with TRBD1. V gave up 5 bases and J gave up 5 bases; unmatched junction bases: 9. Germline CDR1 and CDR2: SEHNR and FQNEAQ (reference sequence). This CDR3 is 15 amino acids long. The CDR3 sequence: CASSATGDGGDTQYF. CDR3 nucleotide sequence: TGTGCCAGCAGCGCGACAGGGGACGGGGGAGATACGCAGTATTTT.

The chain carries TRBV11-2 and TRBJ1-1; perhaps TRBD1 as D (6 bases). Trimming pared 0 bases from V and 7 bases from J, leaving 21 bases between. The CDR3 spans 17 residues. Germline lookup yields CDR1 SGHAT and CDR2 FQNNGV. The CDR3 loop is CASSLDRGTGPSLEAFF. The CDR3 bases are TGTGCCAGCAGCTTAGATCGTGGTACAGGGCCGTCCCTTGAAGCTTTCTTT. Drawing the rest from reference TRBV11-2 and TRBJ1-1, the complete variable domain is EAGVAQSPRYKIIEKRQSVAFWCNPISGHATLYWYQQILGQGPKLLIQFQNNGVVDDSQLPKDRFSAERLKGVDSTLKIQPAKLEDSAVYLCASSLDRGTGPSLEAFFGQGTRLTVV.